Given below is one T cell receptor (beta chain) in context. This specimen belongs to a study of T cell responses to AZD1222 COVID-19 vaccine. V was pared by 4 bases and J by 7 bases, with 10 bases of the junction left unmatched. The germline CDR1 and CDR2 sequences are SGHTA and FQGNSA. The CDR3 sequence is 17 residues long. Measured with immunoSEQ multiplex PCR; TCRdb has only the in-frame clones, and not every one. This sample has roughly 80,000 clones, with under 95% found just once. V gene TRBV7-2 combines with J gene TRBJ2-1; TRBD2 matches 13 bases. Sequencing was performed on peripheral blood, taken on day 0 of AZD1222 vaccination. This receptor was obtained from an adult in good health. The CDR3 is CASSSALGTSGKNEQFF. For the CDR3, the DNA is TGTGCCAGCAGCTCGGCCCTCGGGACTAGCGGGAAAAATGAGCAGTTCTTC.